This TCR beta chain was recovered during a study of OX40 agonist ivuxolimab in advanced cancers. The V gene end was trimmed by 0 bases and the J gene end by 6 bases; junction bases not matched to a gene: 7. The length of the CDR3 is 15 residues. The germline gives CDR1 SGHNT, CDR2 YYREEE (reference sequence). By sample fraction, this clone is medium-sized. Data came from immunoSEQ multiplex PCR; TCRdb stores just in-frame clones and leaves some out. The sample has about 71,000 clones, 81% seen once. The clonotype comes from an adult with an advanced solid tumor such as melanoma, head and neck, liver or kidney cancer. This chain connects TRBV5-4 to TRBJ2-7, with 9 bases identical to TRBD1. The source material was CD4+ or CD8+ T cells sorted from blood, sampled in a trial of the OX40 agonist ivuxolimab. CDR3 DNA sequence: TGTGCCAGCAGCTTGGCCCGGGACAGGGTCCGCGAGCAGTACTTC. Amino acid sequence: CASSLARDRVREQYF.